This T cell receptor beta chain was retrieved from a study of T cell responses to AZD1222 COVID-19 vaccine. Sequencing was performed with immunoSEQ multiplex PCR; in TCRdb, only in-frame clones are kept and a portion is missing. The data contain 150,000 to 200,000 clones, roughly 94% of them singletons. General study points: Along spike, vaccine-associated CD4 TCRs were found throughout, with dominance at 160-218 and 743-854. Without day 14 samples, only post-peak T cell repertoires were studied. Just 5 to 7 AZD1222 recipients were seropositive at baseline. The breadth and depth of Spike-specific TCRs increased once two AZD1222 doses had been given.

The CDR3 covers 17 residues. J lost 2 bases, V lost 5 bases, and 10 bases had no gene match. CDR1 and CDR2 from the germline V gene are MNHEY and SMNVEV (reference sequence). This clone is a singleton in its sample. The antigen is unknown. The V call is TRBV27, the J call TRBJ2-7, with TRBD2 matching 12 bases. Sequenced here: peripheral blood, sampled on day 0 of MenACWY control vaccination. The receptor was derived from an adult in good health. The DNA for the CDR3 is TGTGCCAGCAGTCCCCTCACTAGCGGGAGGCCCCCCTACGAGCAGTACTTC. Translating it yields CASSPLTSGRPPYEQYF.